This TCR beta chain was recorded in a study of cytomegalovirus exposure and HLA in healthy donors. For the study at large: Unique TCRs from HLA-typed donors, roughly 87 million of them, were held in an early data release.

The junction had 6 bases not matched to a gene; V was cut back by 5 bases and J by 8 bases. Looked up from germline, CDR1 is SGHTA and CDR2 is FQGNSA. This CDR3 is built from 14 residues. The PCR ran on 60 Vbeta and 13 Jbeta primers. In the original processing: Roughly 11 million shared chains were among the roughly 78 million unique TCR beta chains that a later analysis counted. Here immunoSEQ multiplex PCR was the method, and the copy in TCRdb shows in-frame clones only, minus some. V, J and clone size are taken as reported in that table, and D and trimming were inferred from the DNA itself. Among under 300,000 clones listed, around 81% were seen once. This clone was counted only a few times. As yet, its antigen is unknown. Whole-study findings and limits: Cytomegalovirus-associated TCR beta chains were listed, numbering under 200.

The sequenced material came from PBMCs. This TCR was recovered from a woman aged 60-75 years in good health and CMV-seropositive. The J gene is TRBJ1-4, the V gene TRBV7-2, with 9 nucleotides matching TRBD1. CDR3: CASSPDRGSEKLFF. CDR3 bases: TGTGCCAGCAGCCCGGACAGGGGAAGCGAAAAACTGTTTTTT.